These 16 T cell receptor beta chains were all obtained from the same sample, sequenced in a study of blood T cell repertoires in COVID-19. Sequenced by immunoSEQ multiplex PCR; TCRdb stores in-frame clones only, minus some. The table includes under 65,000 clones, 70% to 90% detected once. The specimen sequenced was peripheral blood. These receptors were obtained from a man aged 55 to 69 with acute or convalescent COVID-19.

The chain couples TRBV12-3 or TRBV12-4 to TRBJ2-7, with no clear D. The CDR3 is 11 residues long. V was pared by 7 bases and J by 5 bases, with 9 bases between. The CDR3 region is CASTPSHEQYF. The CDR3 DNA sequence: TGTGCCAGCACCCCTTCCCACGAGCAGTACTTC.

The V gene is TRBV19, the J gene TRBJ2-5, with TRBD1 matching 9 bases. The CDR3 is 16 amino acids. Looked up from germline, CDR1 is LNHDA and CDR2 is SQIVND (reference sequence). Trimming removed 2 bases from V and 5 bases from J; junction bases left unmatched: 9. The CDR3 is CASSILRDRDSETQYF. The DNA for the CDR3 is TGTGCCAGTAGTATACTCCGGGACAGGGACTCTGAGACCCAGTACTTC.

This chain's CDR3 is CASSSPQGSNTGELFF. The CDR3 DNA sequence: TGTGCCAGCAGCTCCCCTCAGGGCTCGAACACCGGGGAGCTGTTTTTT. The chain couples TRBV5-6 to TRBJ2-2; possible D gene TRBD1, 5 bases. The V end lost 3 bases, the J end lost 0 bases, and 12 bases lay between the germline ends. This CDR3 is built from 16 residues. Looked up from germline, CDR1 is SGHDT and CDR2 is YYEEEE.

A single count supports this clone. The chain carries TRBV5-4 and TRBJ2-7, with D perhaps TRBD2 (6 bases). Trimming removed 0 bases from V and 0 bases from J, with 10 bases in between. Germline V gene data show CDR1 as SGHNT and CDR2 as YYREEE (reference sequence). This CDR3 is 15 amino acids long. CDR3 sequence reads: CASSLVAGNSYEQYF. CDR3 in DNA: TGTGCCAGCAGCTTGGTGGCGGGGAACTCCTACGAGCAGTACTTC.

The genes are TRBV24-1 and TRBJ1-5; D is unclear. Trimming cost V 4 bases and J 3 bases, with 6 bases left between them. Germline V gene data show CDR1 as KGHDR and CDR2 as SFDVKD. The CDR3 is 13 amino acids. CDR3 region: CATSDLSNQPQHF. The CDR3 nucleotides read TGTGCCACCAGTGACCTTTCCAATCAGCCCCAGCATTTT.

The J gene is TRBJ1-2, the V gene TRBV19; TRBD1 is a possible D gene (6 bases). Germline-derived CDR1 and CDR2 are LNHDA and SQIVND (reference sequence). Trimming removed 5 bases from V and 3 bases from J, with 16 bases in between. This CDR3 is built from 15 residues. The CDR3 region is CASSRTAREDYGYTF. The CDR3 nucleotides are TGTGCCAGTAGTCGGACAGCCCGGGAGGACTATGGCTACACCTTC.

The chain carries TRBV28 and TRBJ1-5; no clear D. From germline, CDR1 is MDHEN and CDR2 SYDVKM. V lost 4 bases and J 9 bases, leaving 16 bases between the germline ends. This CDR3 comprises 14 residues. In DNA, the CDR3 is TGTGCCAGCAGTTCGCCGGAGGTACAATGGCCCCAGCATTTT. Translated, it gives CASSSPEVQWPQHF.

The CDR3 spells CSVATGLETEAFF. The CDR3 DNA sequence: TGCAGCGTCGCAACAGGGTTGGAAACTGAAGCTTTCTTT. The genes are TRBV29-1 and TRBJ1-1, with D tentatively TRBD1 (6 bases). The CDR3 covers 13 residues. The V end lost 6 bases, the J end lost 5 bases, and 16 bases lay between the germline ends. Germline-derived CDR1 and CDR2 are SQVTM and ANQGSEA.

The DNA for the CDR3 is TGCAGCCGAAGGCCGGGTCGCACAGATACGCAGTATTTT. Its protein is CSRRPGRTDTQYF. The rearrangement links TRBV29-1 to TRBJ2-3; no firm D call. V lost 8 bases and J 1 base, leaving 13 bases between the germline ends. Germline CDR1 reads SQVTM; CDR2 reads ANQGSEA. CDR3 size: 13 residues.

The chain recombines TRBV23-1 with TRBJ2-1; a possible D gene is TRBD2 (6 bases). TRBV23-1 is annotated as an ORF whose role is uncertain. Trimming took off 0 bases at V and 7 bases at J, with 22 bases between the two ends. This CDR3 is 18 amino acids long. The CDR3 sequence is CASSQSWASDLPVNEQFF. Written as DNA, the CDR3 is TGCGCCAGCAGTCAATCTTGGGCTAGCGACCTTCCCGTAAATGAGCAGTTCTTC.

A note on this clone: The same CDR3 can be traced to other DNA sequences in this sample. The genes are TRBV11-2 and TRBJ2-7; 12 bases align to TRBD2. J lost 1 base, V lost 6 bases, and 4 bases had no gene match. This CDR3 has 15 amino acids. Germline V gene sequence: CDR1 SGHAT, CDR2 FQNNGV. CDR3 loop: CASSSGLAGSYEQYF. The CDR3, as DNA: TGTGCCAGCAGTTCCGGACTAGCGGGATCCTACGAGCAGTACTTC.

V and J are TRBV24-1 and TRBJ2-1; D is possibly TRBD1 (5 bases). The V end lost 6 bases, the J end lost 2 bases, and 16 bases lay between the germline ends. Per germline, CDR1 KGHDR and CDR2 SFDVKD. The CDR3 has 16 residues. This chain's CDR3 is CATSLSGRATYNEQFF. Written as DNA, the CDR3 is TGTGCCACCAGTTTGTCGGGCAGGGCCACCTACAATGAGCAGTTCTTC.

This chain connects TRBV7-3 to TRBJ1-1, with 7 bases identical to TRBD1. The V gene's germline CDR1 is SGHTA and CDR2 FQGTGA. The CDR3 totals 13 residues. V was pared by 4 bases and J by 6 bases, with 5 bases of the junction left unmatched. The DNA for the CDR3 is TGTGCCAGCAGCTCCGACAGGGCCGCTGAAGCTTTCTTT. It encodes CASSSDRAAEAFF.

The DNA of the CDR3 is TGTGCCAGTTTAGCGGGTTCCTACAATGAGCAGTTCTTC. This translates into CASLAGSYNEQFF. The chain joins TRBV2 to TRBJ2-1, with 7 bases that match TRBD2. The germline V gene has CDR1 SNHLY and CDR2 FYNNEI. This CDR3 region has 13 residues. V dropped 9 bases and J dropped 1; count of bases not matched to a gene: 3.

CDR3: CASSHGTGWGETQYF. Written as DNA, the CDR3 is TGTGCCAGCAGCCACGGGACAGGGTGGGGAGAGACCCAGTACTTC. The chain carries TRBV14 and TRBJ2-5; 9 positions match TRBD1. V trimming: 3 bases; J trimming: 4 bases; junction bases outside the gene matches: 6. The CDR3 contains 15 residues. In germline, CDR1 is SGHDN, CDR2 FVKESK.

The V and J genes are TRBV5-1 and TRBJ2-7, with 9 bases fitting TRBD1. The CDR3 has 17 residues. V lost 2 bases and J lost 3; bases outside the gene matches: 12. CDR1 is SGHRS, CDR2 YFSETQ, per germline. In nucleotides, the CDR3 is TGCGCCAGCAGCTTAAGGTTGTCGGGACAGGGCTTCTACGAGCAGTACTTC. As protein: CASSLRLSGQGFYEQYF.